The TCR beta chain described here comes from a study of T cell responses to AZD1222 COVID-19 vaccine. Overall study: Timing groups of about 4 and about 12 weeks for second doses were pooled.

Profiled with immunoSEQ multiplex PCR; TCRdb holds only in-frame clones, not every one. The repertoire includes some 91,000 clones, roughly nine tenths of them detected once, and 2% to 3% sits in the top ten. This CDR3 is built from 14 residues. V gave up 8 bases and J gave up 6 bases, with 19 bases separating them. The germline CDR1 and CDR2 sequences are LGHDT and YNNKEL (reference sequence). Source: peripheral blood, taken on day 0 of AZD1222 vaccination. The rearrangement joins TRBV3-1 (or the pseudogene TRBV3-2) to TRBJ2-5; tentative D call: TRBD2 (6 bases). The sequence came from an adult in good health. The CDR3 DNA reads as TGTGCCAGCGATGCTAGCGCAGGCCTGAAGACCCAGTACTTC. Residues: CASDASAGLKTQYF.